The subject of this entry is one T cell receptor beta chain. The antigen is not known. This sample stems from a study of cytomegalovirus exposure and HLA in healthy donors. Whole-study findings and limits: Per a prior analysis, the majority of TCR beta V segments were productive roughly 90% or roughly 30% of the time. It was in a later analysis that TCR association rates were seen to vary by HLA locus, highest for DRB1 and lowest for HLA-C. Later on, analysis showed that most CMV-associated TCR beta chains appeared to be HLA-restricted.

Samples came from healthy bone marrow donors. Germline loops: CDR1 SGHRS, CDR2 YFSETQ. This CDR3 has 16 residues. V lost 4 bases to trimming and J lost 0 bases, with 14 bases between them. The PCR contained 60 Vbeta and 13 Jbeta primers. Some clones are missing from TCRdb's copy, which holds only in-frame ones; the method was immunoSEQ multiplex PCR. Of tens of thousands of clones in the sample, about four fifths were seen once. This chain connects TRBV5-1 to TRBJ1-3; D unresolved. This sequence was found in a male donor in good health and CMV-seropositive. What was sequenced was PBMCs. The CDR3 region is CASSESVSGSGNTIYF. In nucleotides, the CDR3 is TGCGCCAGCAGCGAGAGCGTGTCTGGCTCTGGAAACACCATATATTTT.